Listed below are T cell receptor beta chains from one sample, sequenced in a study of blood T cell repertoires in COVID-19. Assay used: immunoSEQ multiplex PCR; TCRdb lists only in-frame clones, some missing. The table has 150,000 or so clones, approximately 82% seen once. The sample comprised peripheral blood. The source of these receptors is a woman at least 80 years old with acute or convalescent COVID-19. CDR3s include the opening cysteine and the closing phenylalanine or tryptophan. Each record gives: J gene, V gene, clone size, CDR3 protein. Not every row has a clone size; where given, it reads once, few, many or a size class.

TRBJ1-2	TRBV4-2	-	CASSLTPGQHYGYTF
TRBJ2-1	TRBV5-1	-	CASSLSGQGYNEQFF
TRBJ1-1	TRBV7-9	-	CASSLAIGTEAFF
TRBJ2-1	TRBV19	once	CASSIWTDNEQFF
TRBJ1-6	TRBV30	few	CAWSVQGGNSPLHF
TRBJ2-1	TRBV5-6	-	CASSYKLAGGYNEQFF
TRBJ1-5	TRBV2	-	CASSESGWNQPQHF
TRBJ1-1	TRBV9	-	CASSVEAEGRAFF
TRBJ1-4	TRBV11-2	-	CASSPWEKREKLFF
TRBJ2-1	TRBV5-4	-	CASSFGSPSSYNEQFF
TRBJ2-1	TRBV6-2/TRBV6-3	-	CASSTLAGSGEQFF
TRBJ2-7	TRBV7-8	-	CASSPILAASSYEQYF
TRBJ2-5	TRBV18	-	CASSPTREGETQYF
TRBJ1-1	TRBV5-6	few	CASSFTVNEAFF
TRBJ2-5	TRBV5-1	-	CASSHLTSAQETQYF